Below are 5 T cell receptor beta chains sequenced from a single sample in a study of cytomegalovirus exposure and HLA in healthy donors. Primers for the PCR totalled 60 Vbeta and 13 Jbeta. Sequenced by immunoSEQ multiplex PCR; TCRdb stores in-frame clones only, minus some. The sample has just over 150,000 clones; around 74% are singletons. The sequenced sample was PBMCs. The receptor set was obtained from a female donor in good health and CMV-seronegative.

This clone was found a few times. The V call is TRBV5-6, the J call TRBJ1-2; D might be TRBD1 (6 bases). Looked up from germline, CDR1 is SGHDT and CDR2 is YYEEEE. V lost 4 bases and J lost 5, with 18 bases in between. The CDR3 runs 15 residues. The CDR3 DNA is TGTGCCAGCAGCGTGGCGGACAGCCCGATTTATGGCTACACCTTC. It translates to CASSVADSPIYGYTF. The full variable domain, rest sourced from reference TRBV5-6 and TRBJ1-2, is DAGVTQSPTHLIKTRGQQVTLRCSPKSGHDTVSWYQQALGQGPQFIFQYYEEEERQRGNFPDRFSGHQFPNYSSELNVNALLLGDSALYLCASSVADSPIYGYTFGSGTRLTVV.

This chain uses TRBV11-2 with TRBJ2-2, with 10 positions matching TRBD2. The CDR3 sequence is 16 residues long. The V segment lost 4 bases and the J segment 4 bases; nucleotides outside the gene matches: 6. CDR1 and CDR2 from the germline V gene are SGHAT and FQNNGV. The CDR3 nucleotides read TGTGCCAGCAGCTCGGGGGAGCGGGGGGGCACCGGGGAGCTGTTTTTT. The encoded protein is CASSSGERGGTGELFF.

The chain employs TRBV10-3 and TRBJ2-2; 11 bases align to TRBD2. Losses at the gene ends were 6 bases for V and 7 bases for J; bases not matched to a gene: 4. The CDR3 has 14 amino acids. Germline-derived CDR1 and CDR2 are ENHRY and SYGVKD. CDR3: CAIRGLAGDGELFF. The CDR3 DNA is TGTGCCATCAGAGGACTAGCGGGTGACGGGGAGCTGTTTTTT.

This clone was counted between two and nine times. J is TRBJ2-7 and V is TRBV27; the D gene is possibly TRBD1 (5 bases). Trimming stripped 2 bases from V and 1 base from J, with 9 bases between. Germline assignment: CDR1 MNHEY and CDR2 SMNVEV (reference sequence). This CDR3 is built from 14 residues. CDR3 loop: CASSLLAGSYEQYF. Written as DNA, the CDR3 is TGTGCCAGCAGTTTACTTGCAGGGTCCTACGAGCAGTACTTC.

DNA for the CDR3: TGTGCCAGCAGCAAAGGGGGGCGCGGCAATCAGCCCCAGCATTTT. It translates to CASSKGGRGNQPQHF. The chain joins TRBV21-1 to TRBJ1-5; the DNA was not used to check the table's D call, TRBD1. TRBV21-1 is labeled a pseudogene. CDR3 length: 15 residues.